This T cell receptor (beta chain) is drawn from a study of T cells in Graves' hyperthyroidism and ophthalmopathy. Points from the study as a whole: In blood, most of the thyroid clonotypes expanded above 0.001 were also present. Ophthalmopathy could be told apart from stable hyperthyroidism with a 13 V-J model.

Germline V gene data show CDR1 as SGHDT and CDR2 as YYEEEE. The junction had 4 bases not matched to a gene; V was cut back by 3 bases and J by 4 bases. This CDR3 is 15 amino acids long. This clonotype was found a few times. Its target is unknown. RNA transcripts gave rise to amplified TCR beta CDR3 regions. Primed by the HTBI set, a first-round RT-PCR was run on the TCR CDR3. TCRdb re-derived calls from the multiplex PCR reads in MiXCR, one entry per CDR3 protein. The sample shows 600,000 to 700,000 distinct CDR3 sequences, 45% of them seen only once. The TCR originated in an adult man with Graves' disease, either hyperthyroidism or ophthalmopathy (not recorded which). What was sequenced was peripheral blood or thyroid tissue (not recorded which). The genes are TRBV5-6 and TRBJ1-5, with 10 bases fitting TRBD1. This CDR3 is CASSSWGQGNQPQHF. As DNA, the CDR3 is TGTGCCAGCAGCTCCTGGGGACAGGGGAATCAGCCCCAGCATTTT. The full variable domain, completed using reference TRBV5-6 and TRBJ1-5, is DAGVTQSPTHLIKTRGQQVTLRCSPKSGHDTVSWYQQALGQGPQFIFQYYEEEERQRGNFPDRFSGHQFPNYSSELNVNALLLGDSALYLCASSSWGQGNQPQHFGDGTRLSIL.